The source of this T cell receptor (beta chain) is a study of cytomegalovirus exposure and HLA in healthy donors. The wider study: Approximately 200 million T cells yielded some 120 million unique TCR beta sequences in earlier analysis.

The PCR employed 60 Vbeta primers together with 13 Jbeta primers. The method was immunoSEQ multiplex PCR; TCRdb's version includes in-frame clones alone and lacks a portion of them. The table lists 130,000 or so clones, more than 80% of them singletons, with under 7% in the top ten. With regard to this clone: At one end the junction does not follow the germline gene, possibly because of a read error.

The receptor was isolated from a woman younger than 45 in good health and CMV-seropositive. The sample consisted of PBMCs.

The CDR3, as DNA: TGTGCCGGCAGGGGTGGCCGGGGATATAACACTGAAGCTTTCTTT. This sequence encodes CAGRGGRGYNTEAFF. The chain carries TRBV27 and TRBJ1-1; D possibly corresponds to TRBD1 (6 bases). This CDR3 has 15 amino acids. Germline CDR1 is MNHEY and CDR2 is SMNVEV (reference sequence).